The next 17 T cell receptor beta chains were all read from a single sample in a study of post-analysis software for immune sequencing data. Study-level results: Roughly five TRBV segments occurring more often in patients than controls included TRBV5-6, TRBV5-1 and TRBV20-1.

Unique molecular identifiers were present in the TCR beta cDNA libraries. TCRdb analysed the PCR reads with MiXCR anew, one entry per CDR3 protein. The sample has roughly 700,000 distinct CDR3 sequences, 25% to 30% seen once. These TCRs' antigens remain unknown. The sample consisted of blood. The receptor set was obtained from a girl between 5 and 17 years old with multiple sclerosis.

This clonotype has only a few counts. The chain couples TRBV7-2 to TRBJ1-2; possible D gene TRBD1, 6 bases. Deletions cut 5 bases from V and 3 bases from J, with 10 bases between. CDR3 length equals 13 residues. The germline V gene has CDR1 SGHTA and CDR2 FQGNSA. DNA of the CDR3: TGTGCCAGCAGCCCTGGGACACACTATGGCTACACCTTC. Protein: CASSPGTHYGYTF.

In this sample, this clonotype turned up a few times. The chain uses TRBV20-1 and TRBJ2-7; 7 bases match TRBD1. This CDR3 has 13 amino acids. The trim removed 2 bases at V and 3 bases at J, leaving 4 bases unmatched. CDR1 is DFQATT, CDR2 SNEGSKA, per germline (reference sequence). For the CDR3, the DNA is TGCAGTGCTAGATGGGACAGCCGCTACGAGCAGTACTTC. Translating gives CSARWDSRYEQYF.

V and J are TRBV6-8 and TRBJ2-5; the D gene could be TRBD1 or TRBD2 (5 bases each). The CDR3 has 16 residues. Germline V gene lookup returns CDR1 MNHGY and CDR2 SAAAGT. V lost 0 bases, J lost 10 bases, and 21 bases lay in between. CDR3 nucleotides: TGTGCCAGCAGTTACTCGGCAATGGAGGTGCTAGGGGACCAGTACTTC. Amino acid sequence: CASSYSAMEVLGDQYF.

The chain employs TRBV5-1 and TRBJ2-7; unclear D gene. Germline CDR1 SGHRS, CDR2 YFSETQ. This CDR3 has 16 residues. Trimming cost V 0 bases and J 3 bases, with 16 bases left between them. DNA of the CDR3: TGCGCCAGCAGCTTGGCCTCCATAAGGTCACACTACGAGCAGTACTTC. It encodes CASSLASIRSHYEQYF. Together with reference TRBV5-1 and TRBJ2-7, the CDR3 gives the full variable domain: KAGVTQTPRYLIKTRGQQVTLSCSPISGHRSVSWYQQTPGQGLQFLFEYFSETQRNKGNFPGRFSGRQFSNSRSEMNVSTLELGDSALYLCASSLASIRSHYEQYFGPGTRLTVT.

This clonotype was found many times. The rearrangement uses TRBV29-1 and TRBJ2-1; TRBD2 agrees at 8 bases. The germline V gene has CDR1 SQVTM and CDR2 ANQGSEA. CDR3 length: 11 residues. V shed 4 bases, J shed 12 bases, and the junction held 5 bases outside the gene matches. The chain's CDR3 is CSVGGTRVQFF. The CDR3 DNA reads as TGCAGCGTTGGAGGGACTAGGGTGCAGTTCTTC.

The chain is built from TRBV20-1 and TRBJ1-4, with 9 nucleotides matching TRBD1. The CDR3 extends over 14 amino acids. Per the germline V gene, CDR1 is DFQATT and CDR2 is SNEGSKA (reference sequence). V shed 6 bases and J 7 bases; nucleotides not matched to a gene: 9. The CDR3 DNA follows: TGCAGTGCAAGGACAGGGGCGCGAGGTGAAAAACTGTTTTTT. Translating gives CSARTGARGEKLFF.

This clonotype was recorded a few times. The rearrangement uses TRBV19 and TRBJ2-1; D gene unclear. The V gene lost 3 bases and the J gene lost 2 bases, with 5 bases spanning the gap. The germline gives CDR1 LNHDA, CDR2 SQIVND (reference sequence). The CDR3 has 13 amino acids. The CDR3 loop is CASSISAYNEQFF. The CDR3 bases are TGTGCCAGTAGTATCTCGGCCTACAATGAGCAGTTCTTC.

This clonotype showed up just a few times. At one end the junction does not follow the germline gene, possibly because of a read error. J is TRBJ2-5 and V is TRBV5-1; D gene uncertain. CDR1 and CDR2 from the germline V gene are SGHRS and YFSETQ. The CDR3 has 14 residues. Here the CDR3 DNA reads TGCGCCAGCAGCCCAGGAGTTTTCCAAGAGACCCGGTACTTC. This codes for CASSPGVFQETRYF.

This clonotype was counted only a few times. The chain is built from TRBV6-5 and TRBJ1-1; the D is unclear. The V gene's germline CDR1 is MNHEY and CDR2 SVGAGI. Trimming left V 4 bases short and J 1 base short, with 13 bases between. This CDR3 is 15 amino acids long. The CDR3 spells CASSSEPTENTEAFF. Written as DNA, the CDR3 is TGTGCCAGCAGTTCAGAACCGACGGAGAACACTGAAGCTTTCTTT.

This clonotype was detected a few times. The V and J genes are TRBV10-3 and TRBJ2-7; D is undetermined. CDR1 is ENHRY and CDR2 is SYGVKD in the germline V gene. There are 14 residues in the CDR3. V lost 4 bases and J lost 2, with 12 bases in between. The CDR3 spells CAISASTAPYEQYF. The CDR3 DNA sequence: TGTGCCATCAGTGCTTCGACTGCACCCTACGAGCAGTACTTC.

The chain links TRBV29-1 to TRBJ2-1; TRBD2 matches at 9 bases. The CDR3 sequence is 12 residues long. V shed 7 bases, J shed 10 bases, and the junction held 8 bases outside the gene matches. Germline CDR1 reads SQVTM; CDR2 reads ANQGSEA. CDR3 in amino acids: CSGRAGGGEQFF. Here the CDR3 DNA reads TGCAGCGGCCGAGCGGGAGGCGGGGAGCAGTTCTTC.

This clonotype showed up just a few times. The chain employs TRBV9 and TRBJ2-3; 8 nucleotides agree with TRBD1. CDR1 SGDLS and CDR2 YYNGEE come from the germline V gene. The junction had 8 bases not matched to a gene; V was cut back by 3 bases and J by 8 bases. The CDR3 is 14 residues long. CDR3 loop: CASSAGQGRGTQYF. CDR3 coding DNA: TGTGCCAGCAGCGCCGGACAGGGCCGGGGTACGCAGTATTTT. Full variable domain (rest looked up from reference TRBV9 and TRBJ2-3): DSGVTQTPKHLITATGQRVTLRCSPRSGDLSVYWYQQSLDQGLQFLIQYYNGEERAKGNILERFSAQQFPDLHSELNLSSLELGDSALYFCASSAGQGRGTQYFGPGTRLTVL.

The sample holds a few counts of this clonotype. The V call is TRBV4-3, the J call TRBJ2-7, with TRBD1 identical over 7 bases. The CDR3 length is 12 residues. Germline assignment: CDR1 LGHNA and CDR2 YSLEER. Trimming at V came to 3 bases and at J to 6 bases, leaving 2 bases not matched to a gene. CDR3 sequence: CASSHTGAEQYF. In nucleotides, the CDR3 is TGCGCCAGCAGCCACACAGGGGCCGAGCAGTACTTC.

This clonotype was picked up a small number of times. V usage is TRBV24-1 and J usage is TRBJ2-7, with D possibly TRBD2 on 6 matching bases. V shed 4 bases and J shed 4 bases, with 16 bases lying between them. The CDR3 is made up of 15 amino acids. The germline V gene has CDR1 KGHDR and CDR2 SFDVKD. CDR3 DNA sequence: TGTGCCACCAGTGAACCCGCGGAGGGAGGTTACGAGCAGTACTTC. This gives the protein CATSEPAEGGYEQYF.

The chain combines TRBV20-1 with TRBJ2-7; maybe TRBD1 (6 bases). Germline V gives CDR1 DFQATT, CDR2 SNEGSKA (reference sequence). V lost 7 bases to trimming and J lost 3 bases, with 13 bases between them. The CDR3 extends over 12 amino acids. CDR3: CSVGTPNYEQYF. The CDR3, as DNA: TGCAGTGTCGGGACACCGAACTACGAGCAGTACTTC.

This chain joins TRBV3-1 and TRBJ2-1; 16 nucleotides align to TRBD2. The CDR3 extends over 19 amino acids. Germline V gene lookup returns CDR1 LGHDT and CDR2 YNNKEL (reference sequence). Trimming cost V 4 bases and J 0 bases; bases outside gene matches: 6. The CDR3 nucleotides read TGTGCCAGCAGCCGGCCGGGACTAGCGGGGGGGAGCTCCTACAATGAGCAGTTCTTC. Translating gives CASSRPGLAGGSSYNEQFF.

A few counts support this clonotype. This chain's CDR3 is CASSLALPAEKLFF. The CDR3 region has the DNA TGTGCCAGCAGCTTAGCTTTGCCAGCTGAAAAACTGTTTTTT. The rearrangement uses TRBV7-2 and TRBJ1-4; D remains ambiguous. Looked up from germline, CDR1 is SGHTA and CDR2 is FQGNSA. The CDR3 runs to 14 residues. The V and J ends lost 0 bases and 7 bases respectively, with 9 bases between them.